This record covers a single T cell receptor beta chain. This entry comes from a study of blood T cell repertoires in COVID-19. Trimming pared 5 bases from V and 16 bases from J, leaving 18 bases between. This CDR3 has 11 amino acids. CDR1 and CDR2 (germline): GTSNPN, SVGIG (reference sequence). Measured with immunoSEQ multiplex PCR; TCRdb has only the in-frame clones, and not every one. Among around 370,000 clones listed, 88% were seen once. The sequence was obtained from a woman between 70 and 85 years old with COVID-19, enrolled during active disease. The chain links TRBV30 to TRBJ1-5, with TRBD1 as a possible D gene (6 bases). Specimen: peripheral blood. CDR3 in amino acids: CAWGQQGGRHF. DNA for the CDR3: TGTGCCTGGGGACAACAGGGCGGTAGACATTTT.